This T cell receptor (beta chain) emerged from a study of cytomegalovirus exposure and HLA in healthy donors. With V trimmed by 6 bases and J by 8 bases, 7 bases remained unmatched. Germline V CDR1 and CDR2: SGHRS, YFSETQ. This CDR3 spans 14 amino acids. Study-level points and caveats: Sequencing artifact likely explains a cluster of highly shared sequence variants. Later analysis suggested most CMV-associated TCR beta chains were HLA-restricted. Upon later analysis, TCR association rates were observed to vary by HLA locus, being highest for DRB1 and lowest for HLA-C. In vitro work confirmed that a few CMV-associated chains recognize CMV antigens.

Both 60 Vbeta primers and 13 Jbeta primers went into the PCR. TCRdb's copy holds only in-frame clones and misses some; the assay was immunoSEQ multiplex PCR. The sample holds just under 90,000 clones. Note on this clone: What it binds is not known.

V and J are TRBV5-1 and TRBJ2-1; 11 nucleotides line up with TRBD2. Sequenced: PBMCs. The origin of this receptor is a girl between 5 and 17 years old in good health and CMV-seropositive. The CDR3 nucleotides are TGCGCCAGCACCATTAGCGGGGGGGGGCATGAGCAGTTCTTC. Protein product: CASTISGGGHEQFF. Variable domain in full (rest from reference TRBV5-1 and TRBJ2-1): KAGVTQTPRYLIKTRGQQVTLSCSPISGHRSVSWYQQTPGQGLQFLFEYFSETQRNKGNFPGRFSGRQFSNSRSEMNVSTLELGDSALYLCASTISGGGHEQFFGPGTRLTVL.